This passage covers 8 T cell receptor beta chains from one sample sequenced in a study of blood T cells in healthy people across ages (dated by TCRdb to the mid-2010s). The library was obtained by 5' RACE. The instrument given in TCRdb is Illumina HiSeq 2500. The second PCR ran for roughly 7 to 11 cycles and used a J-beta primer mix along with a sample-barcoded 5' primer. TCRdb reworked the public reads: Q25 trimming with fastp, MiXCR clone assembly, productive beta chains retained. CDR3 protein sequences are deduplicated, and each keeps its most common genes and DNA. A total of 700,000 or so distinct CDR3 sequences appear in this sample, about 43% of them only once. The ten most abundant clones make up 30% of the sample. Sequencing was done on a sample of blood. Source of these receptors: a man aged 80 or over in good health.

The rearrangement links TRBV20-1 to TRBJ2-1; D is uncertain. The end of the DNA fits TRBJ2-7 better, so the J call may be wrong. CDR1 and CDR2 from the germline V gene are DFQATT and SNEGSKA (reference sequence). This CDR3 region has 12 residues. CDR3: CSANLPTNEQYF. The CDR3 nucleotides read TGCAGTGCTAATTTACCTACAAATGAGCAGTACTTC.

The rearrangement joins TRBV4-3 to TRBJ2-7, with D perhaps matching TRBD1 (6 bases). V lost 5 bases, J lost 7 bases, and 18 bases lay in between. Germline CDR1 and CDR2: LGHNA and YSLEER. This CDR3 region has 14 residues. The chain's CDR3 is CASSIQLGANEQYF. The CDR3 bases are TGCGCCAGCAGCATTCAGTTGGGGGCAAATGAGCAGTACTTC.

The chain is built from TRBV27 and TRBJ2-7; 8 nucleotides line up with TRBD1. The CDR3 is made up of 15 amino acids. CDR1 is MNHEY, CDR2 SMNVEV, per germline (reference sequence). V was pared by 5 bases and J by 1 base, with 7 bases of the junction left unmatched. CDR3 DNA: TGTGCCAGCAGTACCGGGACAGGAGTTTCCTACGAGCAGTACTTC. Translation gives CASSTGTGVSYEQYF.

The chain employs TRBV30 and TRBJ1-2; TRBD1 is a possible D gene (5 bases). Per the germline V gene, CDR1 is GTSNPN and CDR2 is SVGIG (reference sequence). V was shortened by 7 bases and J by 4 bases, with 13 bases between the two germline ends. The CDR3 consists of 12 residues. CDR3: CAYRPQGYGYTF. The DNA of the CDR3 is TGTGCCTACCGCCCCCAGGGCTATGGCTACACCTTC.

In the case of this clonotype: At one of its ends the junction is not consistent with the germline gene, which may arise from a read error. The chain has TRBV27 and TRBJ2-6; 8 bases map to TRBD2. The CDR3 extends over 18 amino acids. The V gene's germline CDR1 is MNHEY and CDR2 SMNVEV (reference sequence). The CDR3 spells CASSPLIRTSSGANALTF. The CDR3 nucleotides are TGTGCCAGCAGTCCCCTTATTCGGACTAGCTCTGGGGCCAACGCCCTGACTTTC.

This clonotype has ten or more counts. The rearrangement joins TRBV11-2 to TRBJ2-7, with D possibly matching TRBD2 (6 bases). The CDR3 spans 15 residues. Trimming removed 4 bases at V and 2 bases at J, with 15 bases between. Germline CDR1 reads SGHAT; CDR2 reads FQNNGV. The CDR3 is CASSWKEGRTYEQYF. CDR3 DNA sequence: TGTGCCAGCAGCTGGAAGGAGGGTAGGACCTACGAGCAGTACTTC.

This chain connects TRBV6-2 or TRBV6-3 to TRBJ2-1; D may be TRBD1 or TRBD2 (5 bases each). This CDR3 has 14 residues. Germline V gene data show CDR1 as MNHEY and CDR2 as SVGEGT. The germline V and J ends were trimmed by 7 bases and 0 bases, with 10 bases remaining between them. CDR3 amino acids: CASIEGYSYNEQFF. CDR3 in DNA: TGTGCCAGCATTGAGGGGTACTCCTACAATGAGCAGTTCTTC.

The chain carries TRBV12-3 or TRBV12-4 and TRBJ2-4; 7 nucleotides align to TRBD2. V dropped 5 bases and J dropped 2; count of bases not matched to a gene: 9. This CDR3 is 16 amino acids long. The CDR3 DNA reads as TGTGCCAGCAGTGGGGATGGGGGGGGGACCAAAAACATTCAGTACTTC. Translation gives CASSGDGGGTKNIQYF.